Listed below are T cell receptor beta chains from one sample, sequenced in a study of shared clonotypes between healthy human individuals. Only in-frame clones appear in the TCRdb table, and some are missing; sequencing was by immunoSEQ multiplex PCR. The top ten clones hold 0.95% to 1.5% of a sample with around 2,100,000 clones, approximately 94% of them seen once. Sequenced sample: naive CD8+ T cells sorted from blood. These receptors all come from a man aged 18 to 30 in good health. Both conserved end residues are part of each CDR3. The order of the fields is J gene, V gene, CDR3 protein.

>TRBJ1-2|TRBV7-9
CASSFAKGTGMGAGYGYTF
>TRBJ2-2|TRBV5-4
CASSPTSPWGPGELFF
>TRBJ1-1|TRBV7-3
CASSSAGGENTEAFF
>TRBJ1-3|TRBV5-5
CASSLEQGAYTIYF
>TRBJ2-7|TRBV27
CASSLVADSYEQYF
>TRBJ2-2|TRBV27
CASSSYALTGELFF
>TRBJ1-5|TRBV12-5
CASGLVPLSSNQPQHF
>TRBJ2-3|TRBV9
CASSSTGGDTQYF
>TRBJ1-2|TRBV9
CASSVGGTGDYGYTF
>TRBJ2-5|TRBV28
CASSLGVQETQYF
>TRBJ2-1|TRBV11-2
CASSLMTEYNEQFF
>TRBJ2-3|TRBV5-8
CASSDGLAGETDTQYF
>TRBJ2-7|TRBV5-4
CASSLDAGGGSEQYF
>TRBJ1-5|TRBV5-5
CASSWSLGNQPQHF
>TRBJ2-7|TRBV18
CASSPLGQGTYEQYF
>TRBJ2-5|TRBV4-1
CASSQEPFQETQYF
>TRBJ2-7|TRBV29-1
CSARTGEAYEQYF
>TRBJ1-1|TRBV6-5
CASSYGRGGTEAFF
>TRBJ1-1|TRBV30
CAWSLAGLNTEAFF
>TRBJ1-5|TRBV5-6
CASSLAVDMGQPQHF
>TRBJ1-4|TRBV5-1
CASSLVGAAFNEKLFF
>TRBJ2-7|TRBV7-2
CASSPSAGASYEQYF
>TRBJ1-5|TRBV19
CASSIEPWGLDQPQHF
>TRBJ1-2|TRBV9
CASSSIQGLDGYTF
>TRBJ1-2|TRBV28
CASSAGTAYTF
>TRBJ2-2|TRBV25-1
CASSGASGIGGELFF
>TRBJ2-1|TRBV7-8
CASSSLGGVYNEQFF
>TRBJ2-1|TRBV27
CASRGRLGNEQFF
>TRBJ1-3|TRBV13
CASSETTGVGNTIYF
>TRBJ2-7|TRBV19
CASAERVISYEQYF
>TRBJ2-7|TRBV9
CASSVSGTGGYEQYF
>TRBJ2-2|TRBV4-1
CASSPHLGETGELFF
>TRBJ1-1|TRBV19
CASSTLGTGAEAFF
>TRBJ2-4|TRBV9
CASSGAKNIQYF
>TRBJ1-2|TRBV7-9
CASSLVDGPGSYTF
>TRBJ2-7|TRBV2
CASLESNEQYF
>TRBJ2-3|TRBV7-9
CASSGSLAGGLSDTQYF
>TRBJ2-3|TRBV7-2
CASSSEELAGYTDTQYF
>TRBJ2-3|TRBV25-1
CASSEGDTQYF
>TRBJ1-2|TRBV29-1
CSADMGSTTGYTF
>TRBJ1-2|TRBV7-9
CASSFELGQGARNYGYTF
>TRBJ2-7|TRBV6-1
CASSPYRTSGYEQYF
>TRBJ2-6|TRBV5-6
CASSLGSANVLTF